These 8 T cell receptor beta chains share one sample of origin, sequenced in a study of cytomegalovirus exposure and HLA in healthy donors. Amplification used 60 Vbeta primers and 13 Jbeta primers. Only in-frame clones appear in the TCRdb table, and some are missing; sequencing was by immunoSEQ multiplex PCR. The sample lists about 160,000 clones; roughly 79% were seen once. Sequencing input: PBMCs. The receptors shown here come from a woman between 50 and 59 years old in good health and CMV-seronegative.

This rearrangement joins TRBV18 to TRBJ1-5, with TRBD1 matching over 11 bases. Trimming removed 4 bases from V and 7 bases from J; junction bases left unmatched: 9. There are 16 residues in the CDR3. Germline loops: CDR1 KGHSH, CDR2 LQKENI. CDR3 in amino acids: CASSQTGQGARQPQHF. For the CDR3, the DNA is TGTGCCAGCTCACAAACCGGACAGGGGGCCCGGCAGCCCCAGCATTTT.

The rearrangement uses TRBV18 and TRBJ2-5; 7 nucleotides line up with TRBD1. The V and J ends lost 3 bases and 3 bases, in that order; junction bases with no gene match: 1. CDR3 length: 13 residues. Germline V CDR1 and CDR2: KGHSH, LQKENI. The CDR3 sequence is CASSPGQKETQYF. CDR3 DNA sequence: TGTGCCAGCTCACCGGGACAGAAAGAGACCCAGTACTTC.

The V call is TRBV4-3, the J call TRBJ2-7, with 12 bases lining up with TRBD2. The germline gives CDR1 LGHNA, CDR2 YSLEER. J lost 4 bases, V lost 3 bases, and 13 bases had no gene match. The CDR3 totals 18 residues. This chain's CDR3 is CASSQETLTSGRWYEQYF. The CDR3 region has the DNA TGCGCCAGCAGCCAGGAGACCCTCACTAGCGGGAGGTGGTACGAGCAGTACTTC.

The V call is TRBV2, the J call TRBJ2-7; tentatively, D is TRBD2 (5 bases). The V end lost 4 bases, the J end lost 2 bases, and 6 bases lay between the germline ends. The germline V gene encodes CDR1 SNHLY and CDR2 FYNNEI. The length of the CDR3 is 12 residues. CDR3 residues: CASSAGTYEQYF. As DNA, the CDR3 is TGTGCCAGCAGTGCCGGGACCTACGAGCAGTACTTC. Full variable domain (missing parts from reference TRBV2 and TRBJ2-7): EPEVTQTPSHQVTQMGQEVILRCVPISNHLYFYWYRQILGQKVEFLVSFYNNEISEKSEIFDDQFSVERPDGSNFTLKIRSTKLEDSAMYFCASSAGTYEQYFGPGTRLTVT.

This chain joins TRBV28 and TRBJ1-6; a possible D gene is TRBD1 (5 bases). Germline V gives CDR1 MDHEN, CDR2 SYDVKM. Trimming shortened V by 4 bases and J by 10 bases, and 17 bases separated the two germline ends. This CDR3 comprises 15 residues. The CDR3 DNA sequence: TGTGCCAGCAGTTCACGGGACTCGACATTGTCACCCCTCCACTTT. Its protein is CASSSRDSTLSPLHF.

The chain combines TRBV4-1 with TRBJ1-6; 7 bases map to TRBD1. Trimming took 2 bases from V and 10 from J; bases not matched to a gene: 8. This CDR3 region has 15 residues. Germline V gene data show CDR1 as MGHRA and CDR2 as YSYEKL. CDR3 residues: CASSQSQGNRSPLHF. The CDR3 region has the DNA TGCGCCAGCAGCCAATCACAGGGGAATCGGTCACCCCTCCACTTT.

This chain's CDR3 is CASSLDGVGYTF. As DNA, the CDR3 is TGTGCCAGCAGCTTAGACGGGGTTGGCTACACCTTC. The J gene is TRBJ1-2, the V gene TRBV7-2, with D unresolved. The ends were cut back, 1 base at V and 7 bases at J, with 7 bases in the middle. The CDR3 consists of 12 residues. The germline gives CDR1 SGHTA, CDR2 FQGNSA.

The CDR3 sequence is CASSFKGAGYGYTF. The CDR3 DNA follows: TGTGCCAGCAGTTTCAAGGGGGCCGGCTATGGCTACACCTTC. This chain links TRBV28 with TRBJ1-2; TRBD1 matches 7 bases. With V trimmed by 3 bases and J by 4 bases, 5 bases remained unmatched. This CDR3 has 14 residues. CDR1 and CDR2 (germline): MDHEN, SYDVKM.